One and the same sample provided the 24 T cell receptor beta chains below, sequenced in a study of T cell responses to AZD1222 COVID-19 vaccine. The protocol was immunoSEQ multiplex PCR, while the TCRdb copy is restricted to in-frame clones and leaves out a portion. The table includes 100,000 to 150,000 clones, around 90% detected once. The starting material was peripheral blood, obtained 28 days after the second AZD1222 dose. Source of these receptors: an adult who received the AZD1222 COVID-19 vaccine.

The chain joins TRBV11-3 to TRBJ1-1; D might be TRBD1 (5 bases). Trimming took off 4 bases at V and 1 base at J, with 10 bases between the two ends. Per germline, CDR1 SGHNT and CDR2 YENEEA. This CDR3 is 14 amino acids long. The CDR3 nucleotides are TGTGCCAGCAGCTCCCAGGGTCCGAACACTGAAGCTTTCTTT. Translation: CASSSQGPNTEAFF.

J is TRBJ2-7 and V is TRBV7-8; the D is unclear. The germline V and J ends were trimmed by 5 bases and 2 bases, with 7 bases remaining between them. The germline CDR1 and CDR2 sequences are SGHVS and FQNEAQ. The CDR3 runs 12 residues. The CDR3 nucleotides are TGTGCCAGCAGCCAAACTCCCTACGAGCAGTACTTC. Protein product: CASSQTPYEQYF.

V is TRBV7-3 and J is TRBJ2-2; D may be TRBD2 (5 bases). Trimming shortened V by 5 bases and J by 7 bases, and 17 bases separated the two germline ends. Germline V gives CDR1 SGHTA, CDR2 FQGTGA. The length of the CDR3 is 15 residues. In nucleotides, the CDR3 is TGTGCCAGCAGCCCGAGGTCGCTAGCTAACGGGGAGCTGTTTTTT. This gives the protein CASSPRSLANGELFF. Using reference TRBV7-3 and TRBJ2-2 for the parts outside the CDR3, the full variable domain is GAGVSQTPSNKVTEKGKYVELRCDPISGHTALYWYRQSLGQGPEFLIYFQGTGAADDSGLPNDRFFAVRPEGSVSTLKIQRTERGDSAVYLCASSPRSLANGELFFGEGSRLTVL.

The rearrangement uses TRBV7-6 and TRBJ1-1, with D possibly being TRBD1 (6 bases). The CDR3 runs 17 residues. The V and J ends lost 1 base and 1 base respectively, with 16 bases between them. From germline, CDR1 is SGHVS and CDR2 FNYEAQ. The CDR3: CASSLGGGGYENTEAFF. The CDR3 DNA is TGTGCCAGCAGCTTAGGAGGGGGAGGGTACGAGAACACTGAAGCTTTCTTT.

The J gene is TRBJ1-6, the V gene TRBV11-2; D ambiguous. Trimming pared 0 bases from V and 7 bases from J, leaving 10 bases between. This CDR3 is built from 15 residues. Germline CDR1 and CDR2: SGHAT and FQNNGV. Here the CDR3 reads CASSLEPGDNSPLHF. Here the CDR3 DNA reads TGTGCCAGCAGCTTAGAACCGGGTGACAATTCACCCCTCCACTTT.

The rearrangement links TRBV28 to TRBJ1-1; 10 positions match TRBD1. Germline V lookup: CDR1 MDHEN, CDR2 SYDVKM. V trimming: 7 bases; J trimming: 12 bases; junction bases outside the gene matches: 14. This CDR3 contains 14 residues. This chain's CDR3 is CASTQPGQGTMTFF. The DNA of the CDR3 is TGTGCCAGCACCCAGCCGGGACAGGGGACAATGACTTTCTTT.

The chain uses TRBV7-2 and TRBJ1-3; no firm D call. CDR3 length: 12 amino acids. Trimming stripped 0 bases from V and 4 bases from J, with 1 base between. Germline lookup yields CDR1 SGHTA and CDR2 FQGNSA. The chain's CDR3 is CASSLAGNTIYF. The CDR3 region has the DNA TGTGCCAGCAGCTTAGCCGGAAACACCATATATTTT.

The gene calls are TRBV7-6 and TRBJ1-1; 7 nucleotides line up with TRBD1. The junction had 10 bases not matched to a gene; V was cut back by 4 bases and J by 2 bases. Germline V gene sequence: CDR1 SGHVS, CDR2 FNYEAQ. There are 16 residues in the CDR3. This CDR3 reads CASSSSGRGSNTEAFF. The CDR3 DNA reads TGTGCCAGCAGCTCCTCCGGCAGGGGGTCTAACACTGAAGCTTTCTTT.

This clone was found once. J is TRBJ1-4 and V is TRBV24-1; D remains unclear. There are 16 residues in the CDR3. The V gene's germline CDR1 is KGHDR and CDR2 SFDVKD. V lost 4 bases, J lost 5 bases, and 16 bases lay in between. CDR3 nucleotides: TGTGCCACCAGTGACCCCTCACCAGGAGGGAATGAAAAACTGTTTTTT. Encoded protein: CATSDPSPGGNEKLFF.

The CDR3 DNA is TGTGCCTGTGCCAGGGACTATGGCTACACCTTC. Its protein product is CACARDYGYTF. The chain is built from TRBV30 and TRBJ1-2, with D perhaps matching TRBD1 (5 bases). The germline V and J ends were trimmed by 6 bases and 3 bases, with 8 bases remaining between them. The CDR3 length is 11 residues. Germline CDR1 and CDR2: GTSNPN and SVGIG (reference sequence).

This clone has a single count. This chain connects TRBV20-1 to TRBJ2-3, with D unresolved. CDR3 length equals 12 residues. V was trimmed by 3 bases and J by 7 bases, leaving 11 bases between them. CDR1 is DFQATT and CDR2 is SNEGSKA in the germline V gene (reference sequence). The CDR3 sequence: CSASSPQNTQYF. The CDR3 coding sequence is TGCAGTGCTAGTTCGCCTCAAAATACGCAGTATTTT.

This chain uses TRBV12-3 or TRBV12-4 with TRBJ1-2; possible D gene TRBD1, 5 bases. The V end was cut by 4 bases, the J end by 8 bases, with 11 bases between. This CDR3 region has 12 residues. CDR3 coding DNA: TGTGCCAGCAGTTCGGGACTCTGGGGCTACACCTTC. Amino acids: CASSSGLWGYTF.

This chain's CDR3 is CASRPQGRGYGYTF. Written as DNA, the CDR3 is TGTGCCAGCAGACCACAGGGGCGAGGCTATGGCTACACCTTC. The V and J genes are TRBV7-8 and TRBJ1-2, with 7 bases lining up with TRBD1. The germline V gene has CDR1 SGHVS and CDR2 FQNEAQ. The CDR3 is 14 residues long. The J segment lost 4 bases and the V segment lost 6 bases, leaving 8 bases of the junction unmatched.

The V and J genes are TRBV14 and TRBJ1-2; 9 nucleotides agree with TRBD1. The trim removed 0 bases at V and 5 bases at J, leaving 16 bases unmatched. CDR1 SGHDN and CDR2 FVKESK come from the germline V gene. This CDR3 has 19 amino acids. Here the CDR3 reads CASSQDPRDREGIGYGYTF. DNA of the CDR3: TGTGCCAGCAGCCAAGACCCTCGGGACAGGGAGGGCATAGGGTATGGCTACACCTTC. Drawing the rest from reference TRBV14 and TRBJ1-2, the complete variable domain is EAGVTQFPSHSVIEKGQTVTLRCDPISGHDNLYWYRRVMGKEIKFLLHFVKESKQDESGMPNNRFLAERTGGTYSTLKVQPAELEDSGVYFCASSQDPRDREGIGYGYTFGSGTRLTVV.

Here the CDR3 reads CASSLSALWETQYF. In nucleotides, the CDR3 is TGTGCCAGCAGTTTGTCGGCCCTCTGGGAGACCCAGTACTTC. The chain uses TRBV28 and TRBJ2-5; no clear D. This CDR3 has 14 residues. Trimming left V 3 bases short and J 5 bases short, with 13 bases between. Germline V gives CDR1 MDHEN, CDR2 SYDVKM.

The chain has TRBV12-3 or TRBV12-4 and TRBJ1-2, with a possible D match to TRBD1 (5 bases). Trimming took off 10 bases at V and 8 bases at J, with 14 bases between the two ends. The CDR3 spans 11 residues. CDR3 nucleotides: TGTGCCATCTTGGGGGGAGAAGGCTACACCTTC. It codes for CAILGGEGYTF.

The chain joins TRBV24-1 to TRBJ2-7, with 7 bases identical to TRBD2. The CDR3 loop spans 14 amino acids. Per germline, CDR1 KGHDR and CDR2 SFDVKD. J lost 3 bases, V lost 3 bases, and 4 bases had no gene match. Here the CDR3 reads CATSDPGTNYEQYF. The DNA for the CDR3 is TGTGCCACCAGTGATCCCGGGACTAACTACGAGCAGTACTTC.

CDR3 loop: CASSLADRYEKLFF. The CDR3 DNA follows: TGTGCCAGCAGCTTAGCGGACAGATATGAAAAACTGTTTTTT. V and J are TRBV7-6 and TRBJ1-4; D may be TRBD1 (6 bases). The ends were cut back, 0 bases at V and 6 bases at J, with 8 bases in the middle. The CDR3 loop spans 14 amino acids. Germline lookup yields CDR1 SGHVS and CDR2 FNYEAQ.

The chain links TRBV5-1 to TRBJ1-1; D unresolved. The V end lost 0 bases, the J end lost 2 bases, and 14 bases lay between the germline ends. Per germline, CDR1 SGHRS and CDR2 YFSETQ. The CDR3 consists of 16 residues. CDR3 protein: CASSLAVEVRNTEAFF. CDR3 nucleotides: TGCGCCAGCAGCTTGGCCGTGGAAGTTCGCAACACTGAAGCTTTCTTT.

The CDR3 DNA follows: TGTGCTAGTGGTTTGGTGCCGGGACAGACATTTAGCTATGGCTACACCTTC. It codes for CASGLVPGQTFSYGYTF. This chain connects TRBV12-5 to TRBJ1-2, with 7 positions matching TRBD1. The J segment lost 4 bases and the V segment lost 0 bases, leaving 11 bases of the junction unmatched. CDR3 length: 17 residues. Germline CDR1 and CDR2: LGHNT and FRNRAP.

V and J are TRBV30 and TRBJ2-1, with 11 bases lining up with TRBD2. Looked up from germline, CDR1 is GTSNPN and CDR2 is SVGIG (reference sequence). After removal of 5 bases from V and 8 bases from J, the junction contained 8 bases not matched to a gene. The CDR3 is 14 amino acids. DNA of the CDR3: TGTGCCTGGGAAACTAGCGGGAGCGGGGATGAGCAGTTCTTC. This gives the protein CAWETSGSGDEQFF.

The gene calls are TRBV19 and TRBJ1-5; D gene uncertain. Trimming removed 4 bases from V and 7 bases from J, with 20 bases in between. This CDR3 is built from 16 residues. The V gene's germline CDR1 is LNHDA and CDR2 SQIVND (reference sequence). The CDR3 nucleotides are TGTGCCAGTAGTAACCGTGAGGTTAAGTCAACCCAGCCCCAGCATTTT. Residues: CASSNREVKSTQPQHF.

V usage is TRBV5-1 and J usage is TRBJ1-1, with 9 nucleotides matching TRBD1. The CDR3 length is 14 residues. The germline V gene has CDR1 SGHRS and CDR2 YFSETQ. With 5 bases clipped from V and 4 bases from J, the junction kept 6 bases outside the gene matches. CDR3 bases: TGCGCCAGCAGGAGACAGGGGGGAGTCACTGAAGCTTTCTTT. As protein: CASRRQGGVTEAFF.

The V call is TRBV7-9, the J call TRBJ1-1; possibly TRBD1 for D (6 bases). The V gene's germline CDR1 is SEHNR and CDR2 FQNEAQ (reference sequence). V was cut by 5 bases and J by 1 base, with 11 bases left in between. The CDR3 is 14 amino acids. This CDR3 reads CASSRTTGNTEAFF. The CDR3 nucleotides are TGTGCCAGCAGCCGAACGACAGGGAACACTGAAGCTTTCTTT.